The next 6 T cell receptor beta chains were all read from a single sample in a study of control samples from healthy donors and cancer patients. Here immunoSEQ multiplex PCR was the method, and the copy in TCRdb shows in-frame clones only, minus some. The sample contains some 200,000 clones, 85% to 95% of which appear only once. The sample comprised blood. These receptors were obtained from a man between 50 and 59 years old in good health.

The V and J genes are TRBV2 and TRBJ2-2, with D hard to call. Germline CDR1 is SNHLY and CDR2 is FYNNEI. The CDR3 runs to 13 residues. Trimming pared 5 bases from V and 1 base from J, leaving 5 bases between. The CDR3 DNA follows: TGTGCCAGCAGTCCTCAGAACACCGGGGAGCTGTTTTTT. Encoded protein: CASSPQNTGELFF.

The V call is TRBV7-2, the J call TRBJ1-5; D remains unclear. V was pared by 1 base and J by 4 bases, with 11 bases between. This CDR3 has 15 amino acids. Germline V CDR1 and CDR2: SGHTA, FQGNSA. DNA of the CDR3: TGTGCCAGCAGCTTAGGAGAAAGGCGAAATCAGCCCCAGCATTTT. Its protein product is CASSLGERRNQPQHF. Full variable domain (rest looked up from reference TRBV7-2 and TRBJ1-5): GAGVSQSPSNKVTEKGKDVELRCDPISGHTALYWYRQSLGQGLEFLIYFQGNSAPDKSGLPSDRFSAERTGGSVSTLTIQRTQQEDSAVYLCASSLGERRNQPQHFGDGTRLSIL.

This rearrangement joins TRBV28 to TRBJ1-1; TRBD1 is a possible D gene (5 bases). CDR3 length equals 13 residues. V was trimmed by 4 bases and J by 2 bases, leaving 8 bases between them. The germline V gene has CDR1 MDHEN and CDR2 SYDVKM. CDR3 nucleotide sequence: TGTGCCAGCAGTTGGGGACGAAACACTGAAGCTTTCTTT. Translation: CASSWGRNTEAFF.

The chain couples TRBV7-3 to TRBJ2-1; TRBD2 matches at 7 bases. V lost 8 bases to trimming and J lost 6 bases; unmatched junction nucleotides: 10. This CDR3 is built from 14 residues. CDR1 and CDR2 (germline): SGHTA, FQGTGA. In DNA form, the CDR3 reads TGTGCCAGCTCCCTGGCGGGGGAGACCAATGAGCAGTTCTTC. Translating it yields CASSLAGETNEQFF.

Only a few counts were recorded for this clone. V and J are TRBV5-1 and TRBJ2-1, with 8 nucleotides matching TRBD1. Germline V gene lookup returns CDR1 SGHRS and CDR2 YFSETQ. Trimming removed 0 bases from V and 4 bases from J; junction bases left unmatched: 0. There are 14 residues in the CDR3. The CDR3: CASSLGDRYNEQFF. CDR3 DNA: TGCGCCAGCAGCTTGGGGGACAGGTACAATGAGCAGTTCTTC.

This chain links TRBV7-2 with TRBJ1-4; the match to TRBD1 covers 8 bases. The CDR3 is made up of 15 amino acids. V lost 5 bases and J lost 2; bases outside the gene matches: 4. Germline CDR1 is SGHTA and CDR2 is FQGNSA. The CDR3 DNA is TGTGCCAGCAGCAAGCAGGGGGCGACTAATGAAAAACTGTTTTTT. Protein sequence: CASSKQGATNEKLFF.